Listed below are T cell receptor beta chains from one sample, sequenced in a study of post-analysis software for immune sequencing data. TCRdb ran MiXCR on the PCR reads and lists one entry per CDR3 protein. The sample shows hundreds of thousands of distinct CDR3 sequences, around 27% of them seen only once. The sequenced material came from blood. The receptors come from a girl between 10 and 17 years old with multiple sclerosis. CDR3s include the opening cysteine and the closing phenylalanine or tryptophan. The D gene is left open where the match is weak. Clone sizes are given selectively: once, few, many, or a class where the clone is expanded.

clone_size: -; v_call: TRBV9; d_call: -; j_call: TRBJ2-5; cdr3_aa: CASSVEGRSQETQYF; cdr3_nt: TGTGCCAGCAGCGTAGAGGGCAGAAGCCAAGAGACCCAGTACTTC
clone_size: many; v_call: TRBV20-1; d_call: TRBD2; j_call: TRBJ2-7; cdr3_aa: CSAREPDTGLAGSGEQYF; cdr3_nt: TGCAGTGCTAGAGAACCCGACACGGGACTAGCGGGAAGTGGCGAGCAGTACTTC
clone_size: few; v_call: TRBV6-2/TRBV6-3; d_call: -; j_call: TRBJ1-5; cdr3_aa: CASSAGGPGQPQHF; cdr3_nt: TGTGCCAGCAGCGCGGGCGGCCCCGGGCAGCCCCAGCATTTT
clone_size: few; v_call: TRBV7-2; d_call: -; j_call: TRBJ1-1; cdr3_aa: CASSLRDVAFF; cdr3_nt: TGTGCCAGCAGCCTAAGGGATGTAGCTTTCTTT
clone_size: -; v_call: TRBV28; d_call: -; j_call: TRBJ2-5; cdr3_aa: CASSSPTGRQETQYF; cdr3_nt: TGTGCCAGCAGTTCCCCAACAGGGCGGCAAGAGACCCAGTACTTC
clone_size: -; v_call: TRBV2; d_call: -; j_call: TRBJ1-5; cdr3_aa: CASSEWTAFNQPQHF; cdr3_nt: TGTGCCAGCAGTGAATGGACAGCCTTCAATCAGCCCCAGCATTTT
clone_size: -; v_call: TRBV29-1; d_call: TRBD1; j_call: TRBJ1-4; cdr3_aa: CRVKQGPHEKLFF; cdr3_nt: TGCCGCGTTAAACAGGGGCCCCATGAAAAACTGTTTTTT
clone_size: -; v_call: TRBV27; d_call: TRBD1; j_call: TRBJ2-4; cdr3_aa: CASSPRQGNIQYF; cdr3_nt: TGTGCCAGCAGTCCCAGACAGGGGAACATTCAGTACTTC
clone_size: few; v_call: TRBV20-1; d_call: -; j_call: TRBJ1-2; cdr3_aa: CSALGDRNYGYTF; cdr3_nt: TGCAGTGCTTTAGGGGATCGGAACTATGGCTACACCTTC
clone_size: few; v_call: TRBV12-3/TRBV12-4; d_call: -; j_call: TRBJ2-5; cdr3_aa: CASLAGVSSQETQYF; cdr3_nt: TGTGCCAGCCTGGCTGGTGTTTCTAGCCAAGAGACCCAGTACTTC
clone_size: -; v_call: TRBV6-5; d_call: TRBD2; j_call: TRBJ2-1; cdr3_aa: CASSYWTSGGKNEQFF; cdr3_nt: TGTGCCAGCAGCTACTGGACTAGCGGGGGTAAAAATGAGCAGTTCTTC
clone_size: many; v_call: TRBV29-1; d_call: -; j_call: TRBJ1-2; cdr3_aa: CSVLGYTF; cdr3_nt: TGCAGCGTTTTGGGCTACACCTTC
clone_size: -; v_call: TRBV7-8; d_call: -; j_call: TRBJ2-7; cdr3_aa: CGSSKTGTSLEQYF; cdr3_nt: TGTGGCAGCAGCAAAACCGGGACCTCCCTCGAGCAGTACTTC
clone_size: -; v_call: TRBV20-1; d_call: -; j_call: TRBJ2-5; cdr3_aa: CSARVSLAQETQYF; cdr3_nt: TGCAGTGCTAGAGTCTCGCTAGCACAAGAGACCCAGTACTTC
clone_size: -; v_call: TRBV7-2; d_call: TRBD1; j_call: TRBJ1-2; cdr3_aa: CASSPPPGTGWGYTF; cdr3_nt: TGTGCCAGCAGCCCCCCTCCCGGGACAGGGTGGGGCTACACCTTC
clone_size: once; v_call: TRBV4-1; d_call: -; j_call: TRBJ2-3; cdr3_aa: CASSQDASGGLGTQYF; cdr3_nt: TGCGCCAGCAGCCAAGATGCCAGCGGAGGATTGGGTACGCAGTATTTT
clone_size: -; v_call: TRBV7-6; d_call: TRBD1; j_call: TRBJ2-3; cdr3_aa: CASSPKGGSAQGAHDTQYF; cdr3_nt: TGTGCCAGCAGCCCAAAGGGGGGCTCGGCGCAGGGGGCACATGATACGCAGTATTTT
clone_size: -; v_call: TRBV12-3/TRBV12-4; d_call: -; j_call: TRBJ2-1; cdr3_aa: CASGGLVNEQFF; cdr3_nt: TGTGCCAGCGGAGGACTCGTAAATGAGCAGTTCTTC
clone_size: few; v_call: TRBV5-1; d_call: -; j_call: TRBJ2-1; cdr3_aa: CASSPREGTDRNEQFF; cdr3_nt: TGCGCCAGCAGCCCCCGGGAGGGGACAGACAGGAATGAGCAGTTCTTC
clone_size: -; v_call: TRBV5-1; d_call: TRBD2; j_call: TRBJ2-2; cdr3_aa: CASTPVGGLVFGELFF; cdr3_nt: TGCGCCAGCACTCCGGTCGGGGGACTAGTCTTTGGGGAGCTGTTTTTT
clone_size: -; v_call: TRBV4-1; d_call: TRBD1; j_call: TRBJ1-2; cdr3_aa: CASSQVLGGEGSYTF; cdr3_nt: TGCGCCAGCAGCCAAGTACTAGGGGGCGAAGGAAGCTACACCTTC
clone_size: -; v_call: TRBV12-3/TRBV12-4; d_call: -; j_call: TRBJ2-3; cdr3_aa: CASSLGRRSADAQYF; cdr3_nt: TGTGCCAGCAGTTTAGGCAGACGAAGCGCAGATGCGCAGTATTTT
clone_size: few; v_call: TRBV5-1; d_call: TRBD2; j_call: TRBJ2-1; cdr3_aa: CASSAPGLAGRVVYNEQFF; cdr3_nt: TGCGCCAGCAGCGCTCCGGGACTAGCGGGAAGAGTTGTCTACAATGAGCAGTTCTTC
clone_size: -; v_call: TRBV6-5; d_call: -; j_call: TRBJ2-4; cdr3_aa: CASSYSDESFGGKNIQYF; cdr3_nt: TGTGCCAGCAGTTACTCGGATGAGAGCTTTGGGGGCAAAAACATTCAGTACTTC
clone_size: few; v_call: TRBV12-3/TRBV12-4; d_call: TRBD1; j_call: TRBJ1-5; cdr3_aa: CASSLFQGAGIQPQHF; cdr3_nt: TGTGCCAGCAGTTTGTTTCAGGGGGCGGGAATTCAGCCCCAGCATTTT
clone_size: -; v_call: TRBV3-1; d_call: TRBD2; j_call: TRBJ2-1; cdr3_aa: CASSQGVGGAYNEQFF; cdr3_nt: TGTGCCAGCAGCCAAGGGGTCGGGGGGGCCTACAATGAGCAGTTCTTC
clone_size: -; v_call: TRBV5-1; d_call: TRBD2; j_call: TRBJ2-7; cdr3_aa: CASSLWRLAGALSYNEQYF; cdr3_nt: TGCGCCAGCAGCTTGTGGAGACTAGCGGGAGCTCTTTCATACAATGAGCAGTACTTC